Below are 21 T cell receptor beta chains sequenced from a single sample in a study of blood T cells in healthy people across ages. A second PCR of about 7 to 11 cycles used a sample-barcoded 5' primer and a J-beta primer mix. MiXCR, applied by TCRdb to the 5' RACE reads, yields one record per CDR3 protein. The sample contains hundreds of thousands of distinct CDR3 sequences, roughly half of which appear only once. The sample taken for sequencing was blood. The receptors were gathered from a woman at least 80 years old in good health.

The V gene is TRBV7-6, the J gene TRBJ2-6; 9 bases line up with TRBD2. Germline CDR1 and CDR2: SGHVS and FNYEAQ. The CDR3 is made up of 18 amino acids. V was clipped by 5 bases and J by 2 bases; unmatched bases: 10. The CDR3 here is CASSRTSGGMAGANVLTF. CDR3 DNA sequence: TGTGCCAGCAGCCGAACCAGCGGGGGGATGGCTGGGGCCAACGTCCTGACTTTC.

In its sample, this clonotype was seen many times. The chain recombines TRBV28 with TRBJ1-4, with D maybe TRBD1 (5 bases). The CDR3 contains 14 residues. CDR1 MDHEN and CDR2 SYDVKM come from the germline V gene. V was pared by 3 bases and J by 2 bases, with 7 bases between. The CDR3 sequence is CASSLGGTNEKLFF. CDR3 nucleotides: TGTGCCAGCAGTTTGGGGGGGACTAATGAAAAACTGTTTTTT.

This clonotype is a singleton in its sample. The chain has TRBV15 and TRBJ2-1; a weak D match, TRBD1 (8 bases). The CDR3 runs to 14 residues. Trimming shortened V by 4 bases and J by 6 bases, and 13 bases separated the two germline ends. The germline gives CDR1 LNHNV, CDR2 YYDKDF (reference sequence). CDR3 DNA: TGTGCCACCAGCACCCACAGGGGGGGCAATGAGCAGTTCTTC. It specifies CATSTHRGGNEQFF.

The chain joins TRBV2 to TRBJ2-7; D is possibly TRBD1 (6 bases). The germline CDR1 and CDR2 sequences are SNHLY and FYNNEI. The CDR3 length is 14 residues. Between the trimmed V and J ends, which lost 4 bases and 4 bases, there was a span of 14 bases. This CDR3 is CASSGGTYLYEQYF. CDR3 in DNA: TGTGCCAGCAGTGGAGGGACATACTTATACGAGCAGTACTTC.

This clonotype was seen ten or more times. V is TRBV27 and J is TRBJ2-3; D remains ambiguous. V gave up 6 bases and J gave up 0 bases, with 10 bases separating them. Germline V CDR1 and CDR2: MNHEY, SMNVEV (reference sequence). CDR3 length: 14 amino acids. CDR3 in amino acids: CASSPWGSTDTQYF. CDR3 in DNA: TGTGCCAGCAGCCCTTGGGGTAGCACAGATACGCAGTATTTT.

The CDR3 coding sequence is TGTGCCAGCAGCCCCATGACAGGGGTGGTCAATCAGCCCCAGCATTTT. Encoded protein: CASSPMTGVVNQPQHF. V usage is TRBV7-2 and J usage is TRBJ1-5; 8 bases line up with TRBD1. This CDR3 contains 16 residues. Germline V gene lookup returns CDR1 SGHTA and CDR2 FQGNSA. V trimming: 5 bases; J trimming: 3 bases; junction bases outside the gene matches: 9.

The chain couples TRBV15 to TRBJ1-6; the D is unclear. Trimming took off 11 bases at V and 0 bases at J, with 8 bases between the two ends. Germline V gene data show CDR1 as LNHNV and CDR2 as YYDKDF (reference sequence). The CDR3 extends over 13 amino acids. The CDR3: CAGADSYNSPLHF. For the CDR3, the DNA is TGTGCCGGAGCGGACTCCTATAATTCACCCCTCCACTTT.

This clonotype was counted ten times or more. V and J are TRBV13 and TRBJ2-3; D unresolved. This CDR3 contains 14 residues. V was cut by 5 bases and J by 4 bases, with 13 bases left in between. Germline CDR1 reads PRHDT; CDR2 reads FYEKMQ (reference sequence). The CDR3 sequence is CASSAQEVADTQYF. CDR3 nucleotides: TGTGCCAGCAGCGCCCAGGAAGTTGCAGATACGCAGTATTTT.

Note on this clonotype: This may arise from a read error, as a much more abundant clone is one base away. This chain links TRBV18 with TRBJ2-3; perhaps TRBD1 as D (6 bases). Germline values: CDR1 KGHSH, CDR2 LQKENI. The CDR3 is made up of 13 amino acids. V gave up 5 bases and J gave up 8 bases, with 14 bases separating them. CDR3 in DNA: TGTGCCAGCTCAGCAGACAGGTTGGCTACGCAGTATTTT. It is translated as CASSADRLATQYF.

Regarding this clonotype: Possible read error: a much larger clone is one base away. V usage is TRBV18 and J usage is TRBJ2-7, with 7 bases fitting TRBD1. The end of the DNA is better explained by TRBJ2-5, so the J call may be wrong. This CDR3 has 15 amino acids. Germline-derived CDR1 and CDR2 are KGHSH and LQKENI. This CDR3 is CACSSTGTDQETQYF. CDR3 DNA sequence: TGTGCCTGCTCATCGACCGGGACAGACCAAGAGACCCAGTACTTC.

V usage is TRBV27 and J usage is TRBJ2-2; D possibly corresponds to TRBD2 (5 bases). The CDR3 loop spans 18 amino acids. V was cut by 3 bases and J by 6 bases, with 23 bases left in between. CDR1 is MNHEY, CDR2 SMNVEV, per germline (reference sequence). The CDR3 region is CASSFVPHGIYSPGELFF. Here the CDR3 DNA reads TGTGCCAGCAGTTTTGTTCCTCACGGGATATACTCCCCCGGGGAGCTGTTTTTT.

The table lists this clonotype with a few counts. The CDR3 loop reads CSVPFTDTQYF. The CDR3 region has the DNA TGCAGCGTACCCTTCACAGATACGCAGTATTTT. The chain couples TRBV29-1 to TRBJ2-3; D gene ambiguous. V was trimmed by 6 bases and J by 2 bases, leaving 6 bases between them. This CDR3 comprises 11 residues. CDR1 is SQVTM and CDR2 is ANQGSEA in the germline V gene.

This clonotype was detected only a few times. V is TRBV12-3 or TRBV12-4 and J is TRBJ2-1; D unclear. V lost 5 bases and J lost 4, with 12 bases in between. The CDR3 is 14 amino acids. In DNA, the CDR3 is TGTGCCAGCAGTCCTGGGAATAGGTACAATGAGCAGTTCTTC. Translated: CASSPGNRYNEQFF.

This clonotype was counted at least ten times. The chain has TRBV6-2 or TRBV6-3 and TRBJ1-5; D perhaps matches TRBD1 (5 bases). Trimming stripped 2 bases from V and 4 bases from J, with 9 bases between. The germline V gene has CDR1 MNHEY and CDR2 SVGEGT. The CDR3 runs 14 residues. The CDR3 sequence is CASSYLRANQPQHF. CDR3 DNA sequence: TGTGCCAGCAGTTACCTCAGGGCAAATCAGCCCCAGCATTTT.

The chain has TRBV5-1 and TRBJ2-2; D might be TRBD2 (5 bases). The CDR3 is 11 residues long. The V gene lost 10 bases and the J gene lost 8 bases, with 12 bases spanning the gap. Germline CDR1 is SGHRS and CDR2 is YFSETQ. The CDR3 loop reads CAGVEGGELFF. The CDR3 DNA reads TGCGCCGGCGTCGAGGGAGGGGAGCTGTTTTTT.

CDR3 residues: CASSLAATSGANVLTF. The CDR3 nucleotides read TGTGCCAGCAGCTTAGCGGCAACCTCTGGGGCCAACGTCCTGACTTTC. The chain couples TRBV7-2 to TRBJ2-6, with D uncertain. This CDR3 is 16 amino acids long. Per the germline V gene, CDR1 is SGHTA and CDR2 is FQGNSA. Trimming took 0 bases from V and 0 from J, leaving 6 bases between them.

The chain recombines TRBV29-1 with TRBJ2-1; the match to TRBD2 covers 9 bases. Per germline, CDR1 SQVTM and CDR2 ANQGSEA. The CDR3 consists of 15 residues. V shed 3 bases, J shed 4 bases, and the junction held 7 bases outside the gene matches. CDR3: CSVEGAGGPYNEQFF. The CDR3 nucleotides are TGCAGCGTTGAGGGGGCGGGAGGGCCGTACAATGAGCAGTTCTTC.

This chain uses TRBV7-3 with TRBJ2-4, with no clear D. The CDR3 is 16 residues long. Germline-derived CDR1 and CDR2 are SGHTA and FQGTGA. V was clipped by 1 base and J by 0 bases, with 10 bases between them. This CDR3 reads CASSLKADLAKNIQYF. CDR3 bases: TGTGCCAGCAGCTTAAAGGCAGATCTAGCCAAAAACATTCAGTACTTC.

This chain joins TRBV15 and TRBJ1-1, with TRBD1 as a possible D gene (5 bases). The ends were cut back, 2 bases at V and 11 bases at J, with 15 bases in the middle. The germline V gene encodes CDR1 LNHNV and CDR2 YYDKDF (reference sequence). The CDR3 runs to 13 residues. CDR3 nucleotides: TGTGCCACCAGCAGACGTGACAGCGTTCGGGCTTTCTTT. Residues: CATSRRDSVRAFF.

Remarks on this clonotype: Just one base apart from a much larger clone, this may be a read error. The chain has TRBV3-1 and TRBJ1-2, with 8 bases identical to TRBD1. Germline V gene data show CDR1 as LGHDT and CDR2 as YNNKEL (reference sequence). The CDR3 totals 16 residues. With V trimmed by 0 bases and J by 4 bases, 7 bases remained unmatched. The CDR3 DNA reads TGTGCCAGCAGCCAAGATGGGCGGCAGGGGGCCTATGGCTACACCTTC. It encodes CASSQDGRQGAYGYTF.

The J gene is TRBJ2-3, the V gene TRBV6-5; D might be TRBD1 or TRBD2, each matching 5 bases. Deletions cut 10 bases from V and 0 bases from J, with 14 bases between. Per germline, CDR1 MNHEY and CDR2 SVGAGI. This CDR3 is built from 14 residues. The CDR3 DNA sequence: TGTGCCACCACACGGGGACCTAGCACAGATACGCAGTATTTT. Its protein is CATTRGPSTDTQYF.